The TCR beta chain described here comes from a study of blood T cell repertoires in COVID-19. The assay was immunoSEQ multiplex PCR, and TCRdb's table has in-frame clones only and misses some. Here the sample spans some 490,000 clones, roughly nine tenths being singletons. V was shortened by 0 bases and J by 3 bases, with 14 bases between the two germline ends. The CDR3 totals 17 residues. Per germline, CDR1 MGHRA and CDR2 YSYEKL. The V and J genes are TRBV4-1 and TRBJ2-2; tentatively, D is TRBD2 (7 bases). The TCR comes from a woman in her sixties who had recovered from COVID-19. The source material was PBMCs or T cells enriched from blood (not recorded which). For the CDR3, the DNA is TGCGCCAGCAGCCAAGAGCTGCGGGGGCACTACACCGGGGAGCTGTTTTTT. Translation: CASSQELRGHYTGELFF.